This entry describes one TCR beta chain. The antigen it recognizes is unknown. No qualities accompany the bases; no much larger clone lies one base away. Repertoires were sampled repeatedly over the course of chemoradiotherapy, so clonal expansion could be followed in the tumor microenvironment. These data belong to a study of chemoradiotherapy in HPV16-positive cancers (dated 2022 in TCRdb). Context from the whole study: Using functional T-cell assays on cells from two HPV16-positive patients, the researchers defined candidate HPV-specific T-cell clones and common TCR motifs. Whether T-cell immunity against the HPV oncoproteins E6 and E7 changes during chemoradiotherapy and whether survival is affected by this immunity were examined in the study. TCR repertoires from roughly 87 patients with HPV-related cancers were then used to track the candidate HPV-specific TCRs and motifs. Study-wide findings and limitations: In HPV16-positive patients, expansion of HPV-responsive T cells during chemoradiotherapy was associated with improved recurrence-free survival. The functional definition of HPV-specific T cells came from only a couple of HPV16-positive patients, and the survival association was reported for HPV16-positive patients. Expansion of candidate HPV-specific clones and E7-related TCR motifs was observed in the tumor microenvironment during treatment, whereas no such expansion was observed for non-HPV-specific T cells.

Cut back by 3 bases and 7 bases, the V and J ends lie 13 bases apart. Including the terminal cysteine and phenylalanine, the CDR3 comprises 14 residues. Solely the CDR3 DNA is kept, with 42 bases framed from the first base. According to the germline V gene, CDR1 reads MRHNA and CDR2 reads SNTAGT. The method was the immunoSEQ multiplex PCR assay. The table comes from immuneACCESS by way of TCRdb, which keeps in-frame sequences with V and J called. Part of the clones is missing from these tables; in studies checked, under half for an unresolved V gene and the rest for unknown reasons. In all, the sample holds over 7,000 clones, and roughly 87% of those were seen once. The top ten clones comprise 13% to 15% of the sample.

The sample consisted of blood, taken from a patient who underwent chemoradiotherapy. The receptor was isolated from a human donor with HPV-associated anogenital cancer. The chain employs TRBV6-4 and TRBJ2-1; TRBD2 is possibly the D segment (6 matching bases). At the DNA level, the sequence is TGTGCCAGCAGTGAGGACGTGGAGGGAAATGAGCAGTTCTTC. The translation is CASSEDVEGNEQFF.